Presented here are 29 T cell receptor beta chains from one specimen sequenced in a study of glioma-infiltrating T cells after dendritic cell vaccination. Time point of the sample: after dendritic cell vaccination, including at tumor progression/relapse. Measured with immunoSEQ multiplex PCR; TCRdb has only the in-frame clones, and not every one. The sample holds tens of thousands of clones, around 87% seen once. The sample consisted of blood, taken after dendritic cell vaccination. Every receptor here comes from a human donor with glioblastoma.

This clone was picked up one time. The V and J genes are TRBV19 and TRBJ2-7; TRBD1 might be the D (6 bases). This CDR3 contains 13 residues. Per germline, CDR1 LNHDA and CDR2 SQIVND (reference sequence). V dropped 5 bases and J dropped 4 bases, with 12 bases sitting between them. CDR3 sequence: CASSPGVSYEQYF. DNA for the CDR3: TGTGCCAGTAGTCCAGGGGTTTCGTACGAGCAGTACTTC. Combining the CDR3 with reference TRBV19 and TRBJ2-7 gives the whole variable domain DGGITQSPKYLFRKEGQNVTLSCEQNLNHDAMYWYRQDPGQGLRLIYYSQIVNDFQKGDIAEGYSVSREKKESFPLTVTSAQKNPTAFYLCASSPGVSYEQYFGPGTRLTVT.

The chain employs TRBV7-7 and TRBJ2-7; TRBD1 agrees at 8 bases. The V gene's germline CDR1 is SSHAT and CDR2 FNYEAQ (reference sequence). This CDR3 has 12 amino acids. This CDR3 reads CASGRGPYEQYF. For the CDR3, the DNA is TGTGCTAGCGGCAGGGGGCCCTACGAGCAGTACTTC.

This clone was recorded a few times. This chain joins TRBV2 and TRBJ2-7; 7 bases fit TRBD1. Germline loops: CDR1 SNHLY, CDR2 FYNNEI. This CDR3 has 14 residues. The trim removed 4 bases at V and 9 bases at J, leaving 12 bases unmatched. In DNA form, the CDR3 reads TGTGCCAGCAGTGGGACAGGAGCATTGTTTGGGCAGTACTTC. It yields the protein CASSGTGALFGQYF. The full variable domain, in which reference TRBV2 and TRBJ2-7 provide the parts outside the CDR3, is EPEVTQTPSHQVTQMGQEVILRCVPISNHLYFYWYRQILGQKVEFLVSFYNNEISEKSEIFDDQFSVERPDGSNFTLKIRSTKLEDSAMYFCASSGTGALFGQYFGPGTRLTVT.

V usage is TRBV5-1 and J usage is TRBJ2-7; D is possibly TRBD2 (5 bases). Trimming removed 3 bases from V and 3 bases from J, with 10 bases in between. The length of the CDR3 is 13 residues. Per the germline V gene, CDR1 is SGHRS and CDR2 is YFSETQ. For the CDR3, the DNA is TGCGCCAGCAGCTCGCGGGCCCACTACGAGCAGTACTTC. It yields the protein CASSSRAHYEQYF.

This sequence joins TRBV10-3 and TRBJ2-5, with 12 bases that match TRBD2. The CDR3 runs to 16 residues. With 11 bases clipped from V and 3 bases from J, the junction kept 13 bases outside the gene matches. CDR1 and CDR2 from the germline V gene are ENHRY and SYGVKD. In DNA, the CDR3 is TGTGCCTCCCGACTAGCGGGAGCCGACAGTAAAGAGACCCAGTACTTC. The encoded protein is CASRLAGADSKETQYF.

The CDR3 coding sequence is TGTGCCAGCAGATCAAGGAGTACGGGCGGGAGAGGCGGGGAGCTGTTTTTT. It is translated as CASRSRSTGGRGGELFF. The genes are TRBV4-2 and TRBJ2-2; TRBD2 aligns across 7 bases. CDR3 length: 17 amino acids. CDR1 and CDR2 from the germline V gene are LGHNA and YNFKEQ. Trimming removed 6 bases from V and 7 bases from J; junction bases left unmatched: 17.

The V and J genes are TRBV9 and TRBJ2-1; D is unclear. The CDR3 sequence is 17 residues long. Trimming shortened V by 0 bases and J by 2 bases, and 15 bases separated the two germline ends. CDR1 and CDR2 (germline): SGDLS, YYNGEE. The CDR3 region has the DNA TGTGCCAGCAGCGTAGTGGATAGCCTAAACCCCTACAATGAGCAGTTCTTC. Its protein product is CASSVVDSLNPYNEQFF.

This chain uses TRBV7-8 with TRBJ2-2; D gene unclear. The CDR3 contains 16 residues. Deletions cut 5 bases from V and 0 bases from J, with 13 bases between. Germline CDR1 is SGHVS and CDR2 is FQNEAQ. CDR3 bases: TGTGCCAGCAGCCTCTTTGCGGCGACGAACACCGGGGAGCTGTTTTTT. Its translation: CASSLFAATNTGELFF. Full variable domain (missing parts from reference TRBV7-8 and TRBJ2-2): GAGVSQSPRYKVAKRGQDVALRCDPISGHVSLFWYQQALGQGPEFLTYFQNEAQLDKSGLPSDRFFAERPEGSVSTLKIQRTQQEDSAVYLCASSLFAATNTGELFFGEGSRLTVL.

The CDR3 DNA reads TGTGCCAGCAGCCTCCCAGAGGGGGCGAATATATACGAGCAGTACTTC. It specifies CASSLPEGANIYEQYF. This rearrangement joins TRBV7-2 to TRBJ2-7; 7 nucleotides agree with TRBD1. The V segment lost 5 bases and the J segment 4 bases; nucleotides outside the gene matches: 14. Germline V CDR1 and CDR2: SGHTA, FQGNSA. CDR3 length: 16 residues.

This rearrangement joins TRBV6-5 to TRBJ1-5; D remains ambiguous. Germline values: CDR1 MNHEY, CDR2 SVGAGI. The CDR3 totals 14 residues. V was clipped by 2 bases and J by 3 bases, with 8 bases between them. DNA for the CDR3: TGTGCCAGCAGTTACGGAGGAAACAATCAGCCCCAGCATTTT. It specifies CASSYGGNNQPQHF.

The chain uses TRBV19 and TRBJ1-1; no clear D gene. With 6 bases removed from V and 0 bases from J, the gap between germline ends came to 8 bases. From germline, CDR1 is LNHDA and CDR2 SQIVND (reference sequence). CDR3 length: 13 residues. The CDR3 DNA follows: TGTGCCAGTAGCCGGGTGGTGAACACTGAAGCTTTCTTT. Protein sequence: CASSRVVNTEAFF.

This chain uses TRBV4-1 with TRBJ2-3; D perhaps matches TRBD2 (6 bases). In germline, CDR1 is MGHRA, CDR2 YSYEKL. V was clipped by 2 bases and J by 0 bases, with 12 bases between them. The CDR3 spans 16 residues. CDR3 in amino acids: CASSQRPGTSTDTQYF. In DNA, the CDR3 is TGCGCCAGCAGCCAACGACCCGGGACTAGCACAGATACGCAGTATTTT.

The J gene is TRBJ2-1, the V gene TRBV5-1; 8 nucleotides line up with TRBD2. Per germline, CDR1 SGHRS and CDR2 YFSETQ. There are 15 residues in the CDR3. The V segment lost 4 bases and the J segment 13 bases; nucleotides outside the gene matches: 16. Here the CDR3 DNA reads TGCGCCAGCAGCGCGTACGGGGGGCTCGGGGGGGAACAGTTCTTC. Translation: CASSAYGGLGGEQFF.

The J gene is TRBJ2-7, the V gene TRBV28; the match to TRBD1 covers 9 bases. The V gene's germline CDR1 is MDHEN and CDR2 SYDVKM. CDR3 length: 16 amino acids. Losses at the gene ends were 5 bases for V and 3 bases for J; bases not matched to a gene: 11. This CDR3 reads CASSPNRPGQGYEQYF. Written as DNA, the CDR3 is TGTGCCAGCAGTCCAAACCGCCCGGGACAGGGCTACGAGCAGTACTTC.

A single count supports this clone. The chain has TRBV19 and TRBJ1-5, with D perhaps matching TRBD1 (6 bases). Germline CDR1 LNHDA, CDR2 SQIVND (reference sequence). The CDR3 contains 16 residues. The germline V and J ends were trimmed by 5 bases and 3 bases, with 17 bases remaining between them. CDR3 residues: CASSSRTDLPNQPQHF. CDR3 DNA: TGTGCCAGTAGTTCCCGGACAGATCTCCCCAATCAGCCCCAGCATTTT.

CDR3 DNA sequence: TGTGCCAGCAGTTACGGCGGACAGGGGTCGGAGGGCTACACCTTC. As protein: CASSYGGQGSEGYTF. The genes are TRBV6-5 and TRBJ1-2, with 9 bases matching TRBD1. From germline, CDR1 is MNHEY and CDR2 SVGAGI. The ends lost 2 bases at V and 8 bases at J; junction bases unmatched: 9. This CDR3 is built from 15 residues.

The genes are TRBV6-1 and TRBJ2-7; possible D gene TRBD2, 7 bases. CDR1 and CDR2 from the germline V gene are MNHNS and SASEGT. The CDR3 sequence is 16 residues long. V was clipped by 2 bases and J by 2 bases, with 16 bases between them. The CDR3 is CASSERISGGTYEQYF. The CDR3 DNA follows: TGTGCCAGCAGTGAACGCATATCGGGGGGCACCTACGAGCAGTACTTC.

The chain links TRBV11-2 to TRBJ2-7; D gene uncertain. Germline V gene sequence: CDR1 SGHAT, CDR2 FQNNGV. Deletions cut 2 bases from V and 4 bases from J, with 6 bases between. CDR3 length: 12 amino acids. The CDR3 sequence: CASSLMSYEQYF. The CDR3 nucleotides are TGTGCCAGCAGCTTAATGAGTTACGAGCAGTACTTC.

The chain joins TRBV10-1 to TRBJ2-7, with D perhaps matching TRBD2 (7 bases). The V and J ends lost 3 bases and 9 bases respectively, with 9 bases between them. Germline V gives CDR1 WNHNN, CDR2 SYGVQD (reference sequence). The CDR3 has 11 residues. In DNA, the CDR3 is TGCGCCAGCAGTGAAAGGGGGGGGCAGTACTTC. Translation gives CASSERGGQYF.

The rearrangement links TRBV7-6 to TRBJ2-1, with 7 bases aligning to TRBD1. The CDR3 loop spans 13 amino acids. The germline CDR1 and CDR2 sequences are SGHVS and FNYEAQ. After removal of 1 base from V and 10 bases from J, the junction contained 4 bases not matched to a gene. The CDR3 region is CASSLGGGREQFF. CDR3 sequence (DNA): TGTGCCAGCAGCTTAGGAGGGGGCAGAGAGCAGTTCTTC.

The chain joins TRBV5-8 to TRBJ1-1; tentative D call: TRBD1 (6 bases). Germline CDR1 and CDR2: SGHTS and YDEGEE. The CDR3 covers 14 residues. V lost 1 base, J lost 5 bases, and 12 bases lay in between. The CDR3 sequence is CASSLWADRTEAFF. The DNA of the CDR3 is TGTGCCAGCAGCTTGTGGGCCGACAGGACTGAAGCTTTCTTT.

The chain carries TRBV25-1 and TRBJ2-4; 13 bases fit TRBD2. V dropped 3 bases and J dropped 7; count of bases not matched to a gene: 6. This CDR3 is 16 amino acids long. Germline assignment: CDR1 MGHDK and CDR2 SYGVNS. The CDR3 DNA is TGTGCCAGCAGTGACGGACTAGCGGGGGCGGAGAACATTCAGTACTTC. Translated: CASSDGLAGAENIQYF.

The V gene is TRBV7-3, the J gene TRBJ2-5, with 9 bases identical to TRBD1. The germline gives CDR1 SGHTA, CDR2 FQGTGA. The CDR3 consists of 13 residues. Germline trimming cut 5 bases from V and 5 bases from J; bases unmatched to any gene: 3. The DNA of the CDR3 is TGTGCCAGCAGCAGAGGACAGGGGGAGACCCAGTACTTC. Translated: CASSRGQGETQYF. The complete variable domain, with remaining parts taken from reference TRBV7-3 and TRBJ2-5, reads GAGVSQTPSNKVTEKGKYVELRCDPISGHTALYWYRQSLGQGPEFLIYFQGTGAADDSGLPNDRFFAVRPEGSVSTLKIQRTERGDSAVYLCASSRGQGETQYFGPGTRLLVL.

The chain is built from TRBV15 and TRBJ2-5; D may be TRBD2 (6 bases). V shed 3 bases and J shed 10 bases, with 15 bases lying between them. This CDR3 has 13 residues. Germline V gives CDR1 LNHNV, CDR2 YYDKDF (reference sequence). DNA for the CDR3: TGTGCCACCAGCAGGGGCGGGAACAGAGTCCAGTACTTC. This codes for CATSRGGNRVQYF.

The chain joins TRBV10-3 to TRBJ1-4; TRBD1 matches 7 bases. The CDR3 is made up of 16 amino acids. CDR1 and CDR2 from the germline V gene are ENHRY and SYGVKD. J was trimmed by 8 bases and V by 8 bases; bases with no gene match: 17. As DNA, the CDR3 is TGTGCCATCGGCCTACGACAGGGCGCGCGGGGAGAAAAACTGTTTTTT. This sequence encodes CAIGLRQGARGEKLFF.

In its sample, this clone was seen once. The chain joins TRBV12-5 to TRBJ1-2; no firm D call. The V and J ends lost 3 bases and 6 bases respectively, with 5 bases between them. CDR1 is LGHNT, CDR2 FRNRAP, per germline. CDR3 length equals 11 residues. In DNA form, the CDR3 reads TGTGCTAGTGGTTTACCGGATGGCTACACCTTC. As protein: CASGLPDGYTF.

The genes are TRBV18 and TRBJ2-5, with TRBD1 identical over 7 bases. Per germline, CDR1 KGHSH and CDR2 LQKENI. Losses at the gene ends were 3 bases for V and 7 bases for J; bases not matched to a gene: 8. This CDR3 comprises 14 residues. CDR3 bases: TGTGCCAGCTCACCGGTCAGGGGGACATTGACCCAGTACTTC. Translated: CASSPVRGTLTQYF.

The V and J genes are TRBV6-5 and TRBJ2-5; 7 nucleotides align to TRBD2. V shed 7 bases and J 4 bases; nucleotides not matched to a gene: 9. The V gene's germline CDR1 is MNHEY and CDR2 SVGAGI. CDR3 size: 14 residues. The CDR3 sequence is CASIQTGGGETQYF. The CDR3 region has the DNA TGTGCCAGCATCCAAACGGGGGGTGGAGAGACCCAGTACTTC.

This chain connects TRBV6-5 to TRBJ2-3; D remains ambiguous. The CDR3 consists of 13 residues. Trimming took off 5 bases at V and 1 base at J, with 7 bases between the two ends. Germline-derived CDR1 and CDR2 are MNHEY and SVGAGI. DNA for the CDR3: TGTGCCAGCAGTCCCCCTGGCACAGATACGCAGTATTTT. This codes for CASSPPGTDTQYF.